The clone carrying this T cell receptor (beta chain) appeared a few times. The data originate from a study of T cell repertoires in cytomegalovirus infection. There are 18 residues in the CDR3. The ends lost 0 bases at V and 5 bases at J; junction bases unmatched: 14. Germline values: CDR1 LGHNA, CDR2 YSLEER. TCRdb recomputed calls from the reads with MiXCR, one row per CDR3 protein. The sample holds approximately 180,000 distinct CDR3 sequences; under 25% are singletons and the top ten take around 3.1%. The receptor's source is a human donor in good health (CMV status not recorded). Some clones in this sample may be carry-over from other donors' samples. Sample: PBMCs. The J gene is TRBJ2-7, the V gene TRBV4-3, with 9 bases matching TRBD1. The CDR3 protein is CASSQDLRIGTGSNEQYF. The CDR3 DNA follows: TGCGCCAGCAGCCAAGATCTTCGAATTGGGACAGGGTCCAACGAGCAGTACTTC.